Presented here are 26 T cell receptor beta chains from one specimen sequenced in a study of blood T cell repertoires in COVID-19. Repertoires were generated with immunoSEQ multiplex PCR, while TCRdb's copy carries only in-frame clones and drops some. The profile covers 200,000 to 300,000 clones, with 81% appearing a single time and around 7.2% taken by the ten largest. The sequencing sample was made of peripheral blood. Every receptor here comes from a woman older than 75 with COVID-19, enrolled during active disease.

This chain links TRBV9 with TRBJ2-2; D unresolved. This CDR3 region has 16 residues. The germline V gene encodes CDR1 SGDLS and CDR2 YYNGEE. Trimming took off 0 bases at V and 1 base at J, with 10 bases between the two ends. CDR3 DNA: TGTGCCAGCAGCGTAGTCCCAATTCAGAACACCGGGGAGCTGTTTTTT. This gives the protein CASSVVPIQNTGELFF.

CDR3 DNA: TGTGCCAGCAGCGTCGGACAGACGAACACTGAAGCTTTCTTT. Protein sequence: CASSVGQTNTEAFF. V is TRBV7-9 and J is TRBJ1-1; perhaps TRBD1 as D (6 bases). The V and J ends lost 5 bases and 1 base respectively, with 11 bases between them. The CDR3 sequence is 14 residues long. Germline V gene sequence: CDR1 SEHNR, CDR2 FQNEAQ (reference sequence). The full variable domain, its missing parts supplied by reference TRBV7-9 and TRBJ1-1, is DTGVSQNPRHKITKRGQNVTFRCDPISEHNRLYWYRQTLGQGPEFLTYFQNEAQLEKSRLLSDRFSAERPKGSFSTLEIQRTEQGDSAMYLCASSVGQTNTEAFFGQGTRLTVV.

The V gene is TRBV5-1, the J gene TRBJ1-3; D possibly corresponds to TRBD1 (6 bases). The CDR3 has 15 residues. Looked up from germline, CDR1 is SGHRS and CDR2 is YFSETQ. Between the trimmed V and J ends, which lost 0 bases and 4 bases, there was a span of 11 bases. CDR3 bases: TGCGCCAGCAGCTTGGGGGCAGGGGCCGGAAACACCATATATTTT. Translated, it gives CASSLGAGAGNTIYF.

The J gene is TRBJ2-1, the V gene TRBV24-1; 16 bases are shared with TRBD2. CDR3 length equals 19 residues. CDR1 and CDR2 from the germline V gene are KGHDR and SFDVKD. The ends lost 4 bases at V and 2 bases at J; junction bases unmatched: 7. CDR3 in amino acids: CATSDPGLAGGGTYNEQFF. The CDR3 DNA is TGTGCCACCAGTGACCCGGGACTAGCGGGGGGGGGCACCTACAATGAGCAGTTCTTC.

The chain carries TRBV2 and TRBJ2-2; TRBD2 might be the D (6 bases). Trimming shortened V by 4 bases and J by 6 bases, and 12 bases separated the two germline ends. Germline V gives CDR1 SNHLY, CDR2 FYNNEI. The CDR3 has 14 amino acids. CDR3 loop: CASSGRLEAGELFF. The CDR3 DNA sequence: TGTGCCAGCAGTGGCAGACTAGAGGCCGGGGAGCTGTTTTTT.

CDR3 in DNA: TGTGCCAGCAGCAAACGACTCAGCAATCAGCCCCAGCATTTT. Protein: CASSKRLSNQPQHF. The rearrangement uses TRBV21-1 and TRBJ1-5. TRBV21-1 is an annotated pseudogene. The CDR3 sequence is 14 residues long.

The chain recombines TRBV4-2 with TRBJ1-2, with TRBD1 identical over 7 bases. The length of the CDR3 is 14 residues. Unmatched junction bases numbered 6, after V lost 0 bases and J lost 8 bases. The V gene's germline CDR1 is LGHNA and CDR2 YNFKEQ. Here the CDR3 DNA reads TGTGCCAGCAGCCAAGATCCACAGGGGAAAGGCTACACCTTC. Amino acids: CASSQDPQGKGYTF.

V gene TRBV5-5 combines with J gene TRBJ1-5; no reliable D call. Germline CDR1 and CDR2: SGHKS and YYEKEE (reference sequence). This CDR3 contains 13 residues. Trimming pared 3 bases from V and 3 bases from J, leaving 7 bases between. The CDR3 bases are TGTGCCAGCAGCTCCCAATCCAATCAGCCCCAGCATTTT. Amino acids: CASSSQSNQPQHF.

CDR3 in DNA: TGTGCCAGCAGTCCGGGACAGTATGGCTACACCTTC. Encoded protein: CASSPGQYGYTF. This rearrangement joins TRBV5-6 to TRBJ1-2, with 7 nucleotides matching TRBD1. The V segment lost 5 bases and the J segment 5 bases; nucleotides outside the gene matches: 3. The CDR3 totals 12 residues. Germline CDR1 is SGHDT and CDR2 is YYEEEE.

The rearrangement links TRBV5-1 to TRBJ1-1, with a possible D match to TRBD1 (6 bases). The germline gives CDR1 SGHRS, CDR2 YFSETQ. V lost 4 bases and J lost 6, with 16 bases in between. The CDR3 extends over 14 amino acids. The CDR3 sequence is CASSPPRDTAEAFF. Here the CDR3 DNA reads TGCGCCAGCAGCCCTCCCAGGGACACGGCTGAAGCTTTCTTT.

The chain uses TRBV25-1 and TRBJ2-2; 7 bases are a match to TRBD1. With V trimmed by 4 bases and J by 1 base, 12 bases remained unmatched. This CDR3 has 18 amino acids. Per germline, CDR1 MGHDK and CDR2 SYGVNS. CDR3 sequence reads: CASSGREDWTGNTGELFF. CDR3 bases: TGTGCCAGCAGTGGAAGAGAGGATTGGACAGGGAACACCGGGGAGCTGTTTTTT.

This chain connects TRBV7-9 to TRBJ1-2, with D possibly being TRBD1 (5 bases). This CDR3 has 13 residues. The germline V gene encodes CDR1 SEHNR and CDR2 FQNEAQ (reference sequence). V gave up 5 bases and J gave up 0 bases, with 7 bases separating them. CDR3 DNA sequence: TGTGCCAGCAGCGGGGACTCTAACTATGGCTACACCTTC. It codes for CASSGDSNYGYTF.

V and J are TRBV18 and TRBJ1-1; possible D gene TRBD1, 6 bases. Germline CDR1 and CDR2: KGHSH and LQKENI. Trimming stripped 2 bases from V and 0 bases from J, with 10 bases between. There are 15 residues in the CDR3. CDR3 protein: CASSPEDRMNTEAFF. In nucleotides, the CDR3 is TGTGCCAGCTCACCAGAAGACAGGATGAACACTGAAGCTTTCTTT.

This chain uses TRBV6-2 or TRBV6-3 with TRBJ2-1, with a tentative D call TRBD1 (6 bases). This CDR3 is 16 amino acids long. V dropped 6 bases and J dropped 0 bases, with 15 bases sitting between them. Germline V gene sequence: CDR1 MNHEY, CDR2 SVGEGT. CDR3 in amino acids: CASSLDTGSSYNEQFF. The CDR3 DNA reads as TGTGCCAGCAGCCTTGATACAGGGAGCTCCTACAATGAGCAGTTCTTC.

This chain joins TRBV5-1 and TRBJ1-1; 7 nucleotides match TRBD1. Germline CDR1 is SGHRS and CDR2 is YFSETQ. J gave up 2 bases and V 0 bases, and 4 bases lay outside the gene matches. The CDR3 spans 15 residues. The CDR3 region is CASSLGQGVNTEAFF. CDR3 DNA: TGCGCCAGCAGCTTGGGACAGGGAGTAAACACTGAAGCTTTCTTT. Looking up the rest from reference TRBV5-1 and TRBJ1-1 gives the full variable domain: KAGVTQTPRYLIKTRGQQVTLSCSPISGHRSVSWYQQTPGQGLQFLFEYFSETQRNKGNFPGRFSGRQFSNSRSEMNVSTLELGDSALYLCASSLGQGVNTEAFFGQGTRLTVV.

The chain carries TRBV19 and TRBJ2-2, with 8 nucleotides matching TRBD1. Germline-derived CDR1 and CDR2 are LNHDA and SQIVND (reference sequence). V lost 9 bases and J lost 7; bases outside the gene matches: 7. CDR3 length: 13 amino acids. The CDR3 here is CASAGGYGGELFF. The CDR3 nucleotides read TGTGCCAGCGCAGGGGGCTACGGCGGGGAGCTGTTTTTT.

This chain links TRBV14 with TRBJ1-1; 8 bases agree with TRBD1. This CDR3 contains 14 residues. Germline values: CDR1 SGHDN, CDR2 FVKESK. The trim removed 0 bases at V and 11 bases at J, leaving 8 bases unmatched. CDR3 in DNA: TGTGCCAGCAGCCAAGATTGGCAGGGGGCGCGGGCTTTCTTT. Translation gives CASSQDWQGARAFF.

This chain joins TRBV18 and TRBJ1-1; tentative D call: TRBD1 (6 bases). CDR1 and CDR2 (germline): KGHSH, LQKENI. The V end was cut by 3 bases, the J end by 0 bases, with 11 bases between. CDR3 length: 15 residues. CDR3 loop: CASSPGDTLNTEAFF. In DNA, the CDR3 is TGTGCCAGCTCACCTGGGGACACGTTGAACACTGAAGCTTTCTTT.

The CDR3 reads CASSGITGVSPLHF. The DNA of the CDR3 is TGTGCCAGCAGCGGCATTACAGGGGTTTCACCCCTCCACTTT. The chain uses TRBV6-5 and TRBJ1-6, with 7 bases lining up with TRBD1. Germline-derived CDR1 and CDR2 are MNHEY and SVGAGI. The trim removed 6 bases at V and 9 bases at J, leaving 8 bases unmatched. This CDR3 is 14 amino acids long.

The chain carries TRBV30 and TRBJ1-2; D call uncertain. The germline CDR1 and CDR2 sequences are GTSNPN and SVGIG (reference sequence). The CDR3 spans 14 residues. The germline V and J ends were trimmed by 4 bases and 8 bases, with 20 bases remaining between them. CDR3 amino acids: CAWMAGVVASGYTF. CDR3 nucleotide sequence: TGTGCCTGGATGGCGGGCGTGGTTGCTAGCGGCTACACCTTC.

This clone was detected a few times. The chain recombines TRBV30 with TRBJ1-3; 10 bases match TRBD1. Germline CDR1 reads GTSNPN; CDR2 reads SVGIG (reference sequence). Germline trimming cut 5 bases from V and 4 bases from J; bases unmatched to any gene: 8. CDR3 size: 15 residues. The CDR3 here is CAWGTGAPGGNTIYF. The CDR3 coding sequence is TGTGCCTGGGGGACAGGGGCTCCGGGGGGAAACACCATATATTTT.

This chain joins TRBV5-6 and TRBJ2-1; 8 bases are a match to TRBD1. Per the germline V gene, CDR1 is SGHDT and CDR2 is YYEEEE. CDR3 size: 15 residues. Trimming removed 4 bases from V and 8 bases from J; junction bases left unmatched: 11. CDR3 amino acids: CASSGQGWGVDEQFF. The CDR3 region has the DNA TGTGCCAGCAGCGGACAGGGTTGGGGCGTGGATGAGCAGTTCTTC.

The rearrangement joins TRBV30 to TRBJ2-7, with 9 bases matching TRBD1. After removal of 2 bases from V and 3 bases from J, the junction contained 8 bases not matched to a gene. The CDR3 is made up of 15 amino acids. Germline-derived CDR1 and CDR2 are GTSNPN and SVGIG (reference sequence). As DNA, the CDR3 is TGTGCCTGGAGTCGTCCGGGACAGGGCCTCTACGAGCAGTACTTC. This gives the protein CAWSRPGQGLYEQYF.

The rearrangement links TRBV3-1 (or the pseudogene TRBV3-2) to TRBJ2-1; a possible D gene is TRBD2 (6 bases). V lost 4 bases to trimming and J lost 2 bases, with 12 bases between them. The CDR3 is 15 residues long. Germline V gene data show CDR1 as LGHDT and CDR2 as YNNKEL (reference sequence). CDR3 DNA sequence: TGTGCCAGCAGCCGCGGGCGGGGCGCCTACAATGAGCAGTTCTTC. It is translated as CASSRGRGAYNEQFF.

CDR3: CASSHRGLGANVLTF. The CDR3 nucleotides read TGTGCCAGCAGCCACAGGGGGCTTGGGGCCAACGTCCTGACTTTC. The chain links TRBV14 to TRBJ2-6; 8 bases match TRBD1. Germline-derived CDR1 and CDR2 are SGHDN and FVKESK. The trim removed 3 bases at V and 3 bases at J, leaving 1 base unmatched. This CDR3 comprises 15 residues.

The gene calls are TRBV19 and TRBJ2-2; the match to TRBD1 covers 10 bases. The CDR3 length is 15 residues. The germline V gene has CDR1 LNHDA and CDR2 SQIVND (reference sequence). J gave up 5 bases and V 6 bases, and 6 bases lay outside the gene matches. Here the CDR3 reads CASRTGTGVTGELFF. The CDR3, as DNA: TGTGCCAGTAGAACCGGGACAGGGGTAACCGGGGAGCTGTTTTTT.